This TCR beta chain comes out of a study of CD8+CD57+ T cells in acquired aplastic anemia. Sequencing was done on patients that had shown CD8+CD57+ cell expansion by flow cytometry. The use of genomic DNA as template underpinned the TCR beta VDJ and CDR3 profiling. TCRdb reprocessed the reads with MiXCR, giving one entry per CDR3 protein. The sample lists about 120,000 distinct CDR3 sequences, almost 40% occurring once. Germline V CDR1 and CDR2: ENHRY, SYGVKD. This CDR3 contains 17 residues. V lost 7 bases, J lost 5 bases, and 18 bases stayed unmatched. The chain employs TRBV10-3 and TRBJ2-7, with 9 bases fitting TRBD2. The source of this sequence is a human donor with aplastic anemia. Specimen: sorted CD4+, CD8+, or CD8+CD57+ T cells (not recorded which) from PBMCs. The CDR3 is CAITPHRVDSGSNEQYF. CDR3 nucleotide sequence: TGTGCCATCACCCCCCATCGGGTGGATAGCGGGAGCAACGAGCAGTACTTC.